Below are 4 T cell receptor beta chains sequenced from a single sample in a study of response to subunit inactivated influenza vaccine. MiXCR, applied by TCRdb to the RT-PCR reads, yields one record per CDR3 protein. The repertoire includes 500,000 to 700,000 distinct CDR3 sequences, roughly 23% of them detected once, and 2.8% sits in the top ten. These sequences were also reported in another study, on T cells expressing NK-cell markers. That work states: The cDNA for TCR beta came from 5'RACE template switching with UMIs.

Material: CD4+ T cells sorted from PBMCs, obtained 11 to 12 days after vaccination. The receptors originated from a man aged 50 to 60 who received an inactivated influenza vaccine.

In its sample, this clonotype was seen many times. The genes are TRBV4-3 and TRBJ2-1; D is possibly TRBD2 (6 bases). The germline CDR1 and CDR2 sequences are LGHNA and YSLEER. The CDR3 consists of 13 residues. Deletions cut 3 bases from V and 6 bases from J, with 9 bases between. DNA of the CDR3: TGCGCCAGCAGCCAGACTAGGGTCAATGAGCAGTTCTTC. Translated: CASSQTRVNEQFF.

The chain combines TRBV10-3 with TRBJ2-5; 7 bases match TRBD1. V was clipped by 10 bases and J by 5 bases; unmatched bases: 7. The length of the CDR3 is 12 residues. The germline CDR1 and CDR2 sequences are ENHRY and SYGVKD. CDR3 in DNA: TGTGCCACCACAGGGGCACAGGAGACCCAGTACTTC. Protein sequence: CATTGAQETQYF.

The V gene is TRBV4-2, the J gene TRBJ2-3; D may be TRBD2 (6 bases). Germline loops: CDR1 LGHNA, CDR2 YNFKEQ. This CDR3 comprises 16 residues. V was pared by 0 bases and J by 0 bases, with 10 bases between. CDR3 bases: TGTGCCAGCAGCCAAGATTTGGGGACTAGCACAGATACGCAGTATTTT. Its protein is CASSQDLGTSTDTQYF.

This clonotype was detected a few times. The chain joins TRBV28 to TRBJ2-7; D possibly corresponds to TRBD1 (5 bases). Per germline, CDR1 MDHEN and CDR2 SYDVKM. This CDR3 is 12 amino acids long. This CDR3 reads CAGAASSYEQYF. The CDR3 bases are TGTGCAGGGGCAGCCAGCTCCTACGAGCAGTACTTC.